This TCR beta chain was sequenced during a study of T-cell memory formation after mild COVID-19 (dated by TCRdb to the early 2020s). Background on the whole study: TCR sequence clusters from the two donors were largely donor specific. In two donors, T-cell clones that expanded and contracted after mild COVID-19 were followed by sequencing TCRalpha and TCRbeta repertoires longitudinally. Two young, previously healthy adult volunteers, one female and one male, were included in the cohort. Overall study outcomes, separate from this receptor: Whether the second-wave clones peaking on day 37 were SARS-CoV-2 specific was not confirmed. Some responding clones were detected in pre-infection memory, which suggested that pre-existing cross-reactive memory T cells had joined the SARS-CoV-2 response. Only a couple of mild cases were covered in the study, and larger cohorts including severe cases with pre-infection samples were considered necessary. Clones that contracted from day 15 to 85 showed balanced CD4/CD8 phenotypes, whereas a second wave of clones that expanded from day 15 to 37 leaned towards CD4+. Contracting CD4+ clones were located mainly in the CM and EM memory subsets, whereas CD8+ clones were found to be enriched in EMRA.

A word on this clonotype: This receptor's antigen is unknown. The input lacks base qualities; no much larger clone sits a single base away.

CDR1 and CDR2, per the germline V gene, are KGHDR and SFDVKD. Germline trimming amounts to 3 bases on V and 4 bases on J, with 10 as the count of junction bases outside the gene matches. The CDR3 covers 17 residues, taking in both the cysteine and the phenylalanine. Just the 51-base CDR3 DNA is kept, in frame starting at base 1. Ficoll-Paque density gradient centrifugation was the method used to isolate PBMCs. The sequencer was an Illumina NovaSeq 6000. Using 5'RACE with constant-segment primers, TCRalpha and TCRbeta cDNA libraries were constructed, with sample barcodes and unique molecular identifiers added in the process. Trizol reagent was used to extract RNA from every sample. Amplification of the libraries took two PCR steps, and the second step added a second sample barcode plus Illumina TruSeq adapters. The libraries were sequenced on an Illumina NovaSeq using 2 x 150 bp paired-end reads. The source study handled its data this way. Reads were demultiplexed and collapsed into UMI-guided consensus sequences with migec v1.2.7. Using mixcr v2.1.11, UMI consensuses were aligned to TRA and TRB V and J templates and then assembled into clonotypes. Clonotypes were classified as expanded or contracted when called significant by both edgeR and NoisET, with noise models trained on biological replicates. For edgeR calls, the thresholds were a false discovery rate-adjusted p below 0.01 and a log2 fold-change of 1. As an exploratory analysis of dynamics, max-normalized trajectories of the 1000 most abundant clonotypes were examined with PCA combined with hierarchical clustering. Separately sequenced CD4+ and CD8+ repertoires were used to assign the CD4 or CD8 phenotype of responding clones. TCRdb took the public reads, trimmed them with fastp at Q25, ran MiXCR for clone calling and kept in-frame beta chains. All rows with the same CDR3 protein become a single entry with the most common DNA and genes. What appears here as the V and J calls and clone size reflects TCRdb's work, not the paper's. Across this sample there are 40,000 to 55,000 distinct CDR3 sequences, with approximately 12% seen only once. Around 24% of the sample belongs to the ten largest clones.

The V and J genes are TRBV24-1 and TRBJ2-2, and TRBD2 aligns with 7 junction nucleotides. This TCR was sampled from a man aged 18 to 29 who had mild COVID-19 (a few samples of this study predate the infection). The sample titles of this study are shuffled in the database, so cell type and time point are left out; the donor was told from shared clones. The sample comprised PBMCs or a T cell subset sorted from them (not recorded which). The DNA sequence follows: TGTGCCACCAGTGATCGAGGCGCCGGGGGGAGCACCGGGGAGCTGTTTTTT. Its amino acids are CATSDRGAGGSTGELFF.